The T cell receptor (beta chain) described here comes from a study of cytomegalovirus exposure and HLA in healthy donors. Study-level findings and limits: Earlier results showed most TCR beta V segments being productive about 87% or about 30% of the time. The study designated some 180 TCR beta chains cytomegalovirus-associated. A later analysis, which compared TCR beta chains of equal frequency, found the HLA-associated ones more clonally expanded.

Losses at the gene ends were 5 bases for V and 5 bases for J; bases not matched to a gene: 10. This CDR3 is built from 15 residues. Germline V gene lookup returns CDR1 SGHTA and CDR2 FQGNSA. This clone was observed a single time. Antigen: not known. The PCR made use of 60 Vbeta and 13 Jbeta primers. The data were produced by immunoSEQ multiplex PCR, yet TCRdb's version contains in-frame clones alone and is incomplete. In the table there are 150,000 to 200,000 clones, about 85% of which are singletons. The receptor's source is a male donor in good health and CMV-seropositive. Sequencing was done on a sample of PBMCs. The chain recombines TRBV7-2 with TRBJ2-7; 9 nucleotides line up with TRBD1. The DNA of the CDR3 is TGTGCCAGCAGCCGAGGGACAGGGAGGAGCGACGAGCAGTACTTC. It encodes CASSRGTGRSDEQYF. The whole variable domain, remainder taken from reference TRBV7-2 and TRBJ2-7, is GAGVSQSPSNKVTEKGKDVELRCDPISGHTALYWYRQSLGQGLEFLIYFQGNSAPDKSGLPSDRFSAERTGGSVSTLTIQRTQQEDSAVYLCASSRGTGRSDEQYFGPGTRLTVT.